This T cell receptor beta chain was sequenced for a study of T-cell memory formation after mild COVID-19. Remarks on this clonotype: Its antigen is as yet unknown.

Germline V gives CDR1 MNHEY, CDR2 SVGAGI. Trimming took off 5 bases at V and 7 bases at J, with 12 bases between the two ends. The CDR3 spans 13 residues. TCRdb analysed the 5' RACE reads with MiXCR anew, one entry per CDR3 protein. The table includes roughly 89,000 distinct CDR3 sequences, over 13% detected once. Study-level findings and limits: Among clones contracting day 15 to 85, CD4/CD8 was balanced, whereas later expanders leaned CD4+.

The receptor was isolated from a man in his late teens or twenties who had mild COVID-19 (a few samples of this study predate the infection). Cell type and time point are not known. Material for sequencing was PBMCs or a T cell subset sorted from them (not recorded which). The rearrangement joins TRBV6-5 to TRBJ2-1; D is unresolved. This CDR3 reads CASSPDGVNEQFF. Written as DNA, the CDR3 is TGTGCCAGCAGTCCCGACGGAGTTAATGAGCAGTTCTTC.